This T cell receptor beta chain came from a study of blood T cell repertoires in COVID-19. Study as a whole: Material from acute and convalescent COVID-19 was sourced from the United States, Italy and Spain. PBMCs, B-cell-depleted T cells, or T cells were the source of the cDNA or gDNA that made up the material.

The length of the CDR3 is 15 residues. V dropped 3 bases and J dropped 5; count of bases not matched to a gene: 7. The germline CDR1 and CDR2 sequences are WNHNN and SYGVQD (reference sequence). Original data processing: Estimates of nucleated cell counts were drawn from the amplification of reference gene primers. The table came from immunoSEQ multiplex PCR; TCRdb's copy has only in-frame clones and leaves some out. V and J calls and clone size come straight from that table; D and trimming were deduced from the DNA. The sample has under 300,000 clones, 70% to 90% seen once. The sequence derives from a woman in her sixties or seventies with acute or convalescent COVID-19. The sequenced sample was peripheral blood. This chain links TRBV10-1 with TRBJ2-5; 9 nucleotides match TRBD2. The CDR3 region is CASSDLAGSWETQYF. For the CDR3, the DNA is TGCGCCAGCAGTGATCTAGCGGGATCTTGGGAGACCCAGTACTTC.